The entry below gives a single T cell receptor (beta chain) sequence along with its context. In the original analysis: Estimation of nucleated cell counts relied on the amplification of reference gene primers. The table came from immunoSEQ multiplex PCR; TCRdb's copy has only in-frame clones and leaves some out. Clone size and V and J calls were adopted from that table, with D and trimming inferred from the DNA. The table records about 100,000 clones, more than 65% of them present only once. The data stem from a study of blood T cell repertoires in COVID-19. Study context: Sites in the United States, Italy and Spain provided acute and convalescent COVID-19 samples. The cDNA or gDNA used as material had been derived from T cells, B-cell-depleted T cells, or PBMCs.

This sequence was found in a woman in her 70s with acute or convalescent COVID-19. The sequenced material came from peripheral blood.

DNA for the CDR3: TGTGCCAGCAGATGGGGGACAGGGGGTGGCTACACCTTC. Protein: CASRWGTGGGYTF. The chain uses TRBV28 and TRBJ1-2; TRBD1 matches at 11 bases. The CDR3 runs to 13 residues. Trimming removed 6 bases from V and 7 bases from J; junction bases left unmatched: 4. In germline, CDR1 is MDHEN, CDR2 SYDVKM.